This T cell receptor beta chain was recovered during a study of T cell changes during pregnancy in multiple sclerosis. CDR1 and CDR2 (germline): MNHNS, SASEGT. The CDR3 contains 14 residues. J was trimmed by 4 bases and V by 6 bases; bases with no gene match: 7. The repertoire was sequenced with immunoSEQ multiplex PCR; TCRdb's copy has only in-frame clones and lacks some. The sample yields around 40,000 clones, roughly nine tenths seen once. The sequence derives from a female donor with multiple sclerosis, enrolled in a pregnancy study. The rearrangement uses TRBV6-1 and TRBJ1-2; TRBD1 matches at 8 bases. Sequencing used CD4+ T cells from peripheral blood mononuclear cells, obtained in the first trimester of pregnancy. CDR3 DNA: TGTGCCAGCAGAGCAGGGGGCAAGGTCTATGGCTACACCTTC. Translating gives CASRAGGKVYGYTF.